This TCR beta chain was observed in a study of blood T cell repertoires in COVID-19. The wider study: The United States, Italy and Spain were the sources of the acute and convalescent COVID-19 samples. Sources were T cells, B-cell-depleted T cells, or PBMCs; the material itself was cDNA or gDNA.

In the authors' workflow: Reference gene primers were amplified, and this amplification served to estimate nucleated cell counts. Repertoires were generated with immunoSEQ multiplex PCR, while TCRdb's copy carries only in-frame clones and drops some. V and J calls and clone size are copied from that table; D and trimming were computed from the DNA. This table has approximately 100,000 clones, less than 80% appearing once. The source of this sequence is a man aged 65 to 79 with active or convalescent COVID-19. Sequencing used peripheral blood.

CDR3 in amino acids: CASSPPGGSGNSPLHF. The DNA for the CDR3 is TGTGCCAGCAGTCCCCCGGGGGGGAGTGGGAATTCACCCCTCCACTTT. This chain joins TRBV28 and TRBJ1-6; a possible D gene is TRBD1 (5 bases). The germline V gene has CDR1 MDHEN and CDR2 SYDVKM. The CDR3 loop spans 16 amino acids. Deletions cut 5 bases from V and 7 bases from J, with 18 bases between.